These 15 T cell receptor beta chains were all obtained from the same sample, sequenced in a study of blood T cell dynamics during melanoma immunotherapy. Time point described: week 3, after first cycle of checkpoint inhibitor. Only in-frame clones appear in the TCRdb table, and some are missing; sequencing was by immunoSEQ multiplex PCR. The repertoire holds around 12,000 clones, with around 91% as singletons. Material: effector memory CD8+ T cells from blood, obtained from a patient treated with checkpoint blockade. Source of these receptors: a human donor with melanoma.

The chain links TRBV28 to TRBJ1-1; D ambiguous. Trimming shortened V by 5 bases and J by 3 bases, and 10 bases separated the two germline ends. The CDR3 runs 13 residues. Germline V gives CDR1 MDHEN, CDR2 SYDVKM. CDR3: CASSPGFDTEAFF. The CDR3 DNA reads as TGTGCCAGCAGTCCGGGATTTGACACTGAAGCTTTCTTT.

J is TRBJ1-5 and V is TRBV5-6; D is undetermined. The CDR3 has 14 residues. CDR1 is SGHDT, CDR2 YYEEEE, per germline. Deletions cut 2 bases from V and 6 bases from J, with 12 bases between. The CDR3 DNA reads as TGTGCCAGCAGCTTCATAGGCCCGGGTCAGCCCCAGCATTTT. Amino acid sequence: CASSFIGPGQPQHF.

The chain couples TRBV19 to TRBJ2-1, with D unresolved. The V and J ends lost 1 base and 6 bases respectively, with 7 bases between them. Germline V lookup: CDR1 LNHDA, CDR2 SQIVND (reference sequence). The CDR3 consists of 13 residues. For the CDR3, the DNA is TGTGCCAGTAGTATAGTTCGGAGCAATGAGCAGTTCTTC. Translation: CASSIVRSNEQFF.

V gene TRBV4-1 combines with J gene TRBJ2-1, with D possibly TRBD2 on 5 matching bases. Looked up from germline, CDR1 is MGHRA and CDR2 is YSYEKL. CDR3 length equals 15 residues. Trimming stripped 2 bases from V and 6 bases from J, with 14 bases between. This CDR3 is CASSQSQRAINEQFF. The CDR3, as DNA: TGCGCCAGCAGCCAATCCCAGAGGGCGATCAATGAGCAGTTCTTC.

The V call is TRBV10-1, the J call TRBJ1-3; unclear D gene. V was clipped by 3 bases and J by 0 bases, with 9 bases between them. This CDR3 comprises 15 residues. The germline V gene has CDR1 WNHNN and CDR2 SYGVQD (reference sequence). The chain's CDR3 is CASSDPRSSGNTIYF. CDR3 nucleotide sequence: TGCGCCAGCAGTGATCCGAGGAGCTCTGGAAACACCATATATTTT.

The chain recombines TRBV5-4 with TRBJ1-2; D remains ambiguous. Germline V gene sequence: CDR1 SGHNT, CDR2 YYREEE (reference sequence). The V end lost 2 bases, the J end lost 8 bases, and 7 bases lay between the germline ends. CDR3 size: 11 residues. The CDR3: CASSFGGGYTF. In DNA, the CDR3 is TGTGCCAGCAGCTTCGGTGGGGGCTACACCTTC.

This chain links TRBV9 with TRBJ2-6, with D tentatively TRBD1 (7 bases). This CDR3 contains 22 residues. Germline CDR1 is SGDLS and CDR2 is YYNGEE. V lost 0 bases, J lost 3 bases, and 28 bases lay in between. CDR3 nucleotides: TGTGCCAGCAGCGTAGCTACGGGGGTGGGGACAGCCGCAAGAAATGGGGCCAACGTCCTGACTTTC. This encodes CASSVATGVGTAARNGANVLTF.

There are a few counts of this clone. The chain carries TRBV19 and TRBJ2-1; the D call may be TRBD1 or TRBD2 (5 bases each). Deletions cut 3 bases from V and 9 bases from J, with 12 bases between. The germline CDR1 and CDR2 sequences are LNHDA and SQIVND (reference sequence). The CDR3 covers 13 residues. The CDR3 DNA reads TGTGCCAGTAGTATCATGGGGACGGGTGAGCAGTTCTTC. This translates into CASSIMGTGEQFF.

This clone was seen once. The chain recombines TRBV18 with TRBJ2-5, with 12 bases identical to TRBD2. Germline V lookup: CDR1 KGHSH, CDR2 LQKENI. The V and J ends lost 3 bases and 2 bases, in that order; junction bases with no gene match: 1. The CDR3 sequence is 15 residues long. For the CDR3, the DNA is TGTGCCAGCTCACCCGGACTAGCGGGACAAGAGACCCAGTACTTC. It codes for CASSPGLAGQETQYF.

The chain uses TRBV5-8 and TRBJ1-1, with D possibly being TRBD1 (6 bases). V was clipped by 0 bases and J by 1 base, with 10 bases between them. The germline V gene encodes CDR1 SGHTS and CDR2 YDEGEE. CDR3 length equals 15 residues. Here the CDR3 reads CASSLVTGTNTEAFF. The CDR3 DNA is TGTGCCAGCAGCTTGGTTACAGGGACGAACACTGAAGCTTTCTTT.

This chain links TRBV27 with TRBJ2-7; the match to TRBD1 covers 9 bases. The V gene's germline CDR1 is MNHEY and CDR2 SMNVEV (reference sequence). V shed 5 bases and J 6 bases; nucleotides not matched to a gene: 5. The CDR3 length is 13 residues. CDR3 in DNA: TGTGCCAGCAGTGCGGACAGGGGTAGCGAGCAGTACTTC. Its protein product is CASSADRGSEQYF.

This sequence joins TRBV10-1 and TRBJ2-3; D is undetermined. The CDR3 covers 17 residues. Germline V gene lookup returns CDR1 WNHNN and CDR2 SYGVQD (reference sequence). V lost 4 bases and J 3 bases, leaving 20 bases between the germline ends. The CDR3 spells CASSASLAERLTDTQYF. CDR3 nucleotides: TGCGCCAGCAGTGCTAGTTTGGCGGAACGATTGACAGATACGCAGTATTTT.

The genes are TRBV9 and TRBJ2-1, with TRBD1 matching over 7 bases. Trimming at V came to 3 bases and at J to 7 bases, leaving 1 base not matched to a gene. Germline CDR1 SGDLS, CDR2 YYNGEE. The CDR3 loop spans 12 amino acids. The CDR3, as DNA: TGTGCCAGCAGCGGACAGGGAAATGAGCAGTTCTTC. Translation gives CASSGQGNEQFF.

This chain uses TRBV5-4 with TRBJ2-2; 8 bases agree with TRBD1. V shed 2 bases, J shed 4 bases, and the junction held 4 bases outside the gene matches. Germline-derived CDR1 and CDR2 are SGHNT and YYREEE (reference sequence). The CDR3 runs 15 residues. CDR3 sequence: CASSFGQGGTGELFF. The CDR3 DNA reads TGTGCCAGCAGCTTCGGACAGGGCGGCACCGGGGAGCTGTTTTTT.

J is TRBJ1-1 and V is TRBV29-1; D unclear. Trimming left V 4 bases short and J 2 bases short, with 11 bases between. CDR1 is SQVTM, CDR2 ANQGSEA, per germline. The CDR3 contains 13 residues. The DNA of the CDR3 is TGCAGCGTTGTATGGACCGCTAACACTGAAGCTTTCTTT. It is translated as CSVVWTANTEAFF.